The 10 T cell receptor beta chains below come from one sample, sequenced in a study of cytomegalovirus exposure and HLA in healthy donors. PCR amplification relied on 60 Vbeta primers (plus 13 Jbeta primers). The protocol was immunoSEQ multiplex PCR, while the TCRdb copy is restricted to in-frame clones and leaves out a portion. This sample carries 140,000 to 150,000 clones, around 75% of them seen once, and the ten largest clones take 1.5% to 2%. Sequenced: PBMCs. These receptor sequences come from a woman aged 18-30 years in good health and CMV-seronegative.

The CDR3 DNA is TGTGCCATCAGTGAGAGGAAGGGGGGGCCCGGAGAAGCTTTCTTT. It yields the protein CAISERKGGPGEAFF. This chain uses TRBV10-3 with TRBJ1-1, with D possibly being TRBD1 (6 bases). Germline loops: CDR1 ENHRY, CDR2 SYGVKD. The CDR3 consists of 15 residues. V shed 2 bases and J shed 8 bases, with 18 bases lying between them.

This clone was recorded a few times. The chain couples TRBV4-3 to TRBJ2-1; 7 nucleotides align to TRBD1. The CDR3 covers 14 residues. CDR1 and CDR2 (germline): LGHNA, YSLEER. V was pared by 4 bases and J by 12 bases, with 12 bases of the junction left unmatched. CDR3 protein: CASSPRQGEMGQFF. In DNA form, the CDR3 reads TGCGCCAGCAGCCCCCGGCAGGGGGAGATGGGGCAGTTCTTC.

This CDR3 is CASSHYWENSPLHF. CDR3 bases: TGTGCCAGCAGCCATTACTGGGAGAATTCACCCCTCCACTTT. The chain couples TRBV7-2 to TRBJ1-6, with D hard to call. The V end lost 5 bases, the J end lost 7 bases, and 12 bases lay between the germline ends. Germline CDR1 is SGHTA and CDR2 is FQGNSA. The CDR3 is 14 amino acids.

The chain carries TRBV27 and TRBJ2-7, with 7 positions matching TRBD1. Trimming removed 5 bases from V and 0 bases from J; junction bases left unmatched: 4. Germline loops: CDR1 MNHEY, CDR2 SMNVEV (reference sequence). This CDR3 is 14 amino acids long. The CDR3 reads CASSLRGYSYEQYF. CDR3 coding DNA: TGTGCCAGCAGTCTCAGGGGGTACTCCTACGAGCAGTACTTC.

Comment on this clone: Different DNA sequences within this sample yield the same CDR3. The chain is built from TRBV7-9 and TRBJ2-1; 9 bases match TRBD1. CDR1 and CDR2 (germline): SEHNR, FQNEAQ (reference sequence). The CDR3 covers 15 residues. V lost 5 bases and J lost 5; bases outside the gene matches: 7. The CDR3 nucleotides read TGTGCCAGCAGCCCCCCGGGGACAGGGAACAATGAGCAGTTCTTC. Translating gives CASSPPGTGNNEQFF.

This clone has a handful of counts. This chain joins TRBV6-7 and TRBJ1-2, with D maybe TRBD1 (5 bases). TRBV6-7 is known as an ORF, though its function is uncertain. V was clipped by 0 bases and J by 6 bases, with 20 bases between them. This CDR3 region has 17 residues. CDR3 DNA: TGTGCCAGCAGTTACTCCCTCCAGCCAGGGCCGGGGGATGGCTACACCTTC. Translated, it gives CASSYSLQPGPGDGYTF.

The CDR3 DNA reads as TGTGCCAGCTCACCGGAGGCGACTGGAAACACCATATATTTT. Its protein is CASSPEATGNTIYF. The J gene is TRBJ1-3, the V gene TRBV18; D unclear. Germline loops: CDR1 KGHSH, CDR2 LQKENI. The length of the CDR3 is 14 residues. Between the trimmed V and J ends, which lost 3 bases and 2 bases, there was a span of 8 bases.

The V call is TRBV6-5, the J call TRBJ2-1, with 9 bases fitting TRBD1. The CDR3 has 15 residues. CDR1 MNHEY and CDR2 SVGAGI come from the germline V gene. J gave up 5 bases and V 0 bases, and 2 bases lay outside the gene matches. Here the CDR3 reads CASSYSGQGHNEQFF. The CDR3 nucleotides read TGTGCCAGCAGTTACTCGGGACAGGGACACAATGAGCAGTTCTTC.

The chain links TRBV11-2 to TRBJ2-3, with TRBD1 matching over 10 bases. The CDR3 covers 15 residues. Trimming at V came to 5 bases and at J to 4 bases, leaving 6 bases not matched to a gene. Germline CDR1 and CDR2: SGHAT and FQNNGV. CDR3 nucleotide sequence: TGTGCCAGCAGCCGGGACAGGGGCGGTGCAGATACGCAGTATTTT. Its translation is CASSRDRGGADTQYF.

The gene calls are TRBV7-9 and TRBJ1-1; D is possibly TRBD1 (5 bases). The germline V gene encodes CDR1 SEHNR and CDR2 FQNEAQ (reference sequence). The germline V and J ends were trimmed by 1 base and 5 bases, with 11 bases remaining between them. This CDR3 has 14 amino acids. CDR3 in amino acids: CASSLGGIGTEAFF. CDR3 coding DNA: TGTGCCAGCAGCTTAGGGGGCATTGGGACTGAAGCTTTCTTT.